These 30 T cell receptor beta chains originate from one sample sequenced in a study of memory CD4+ T cells and cytomegalovirus serostatus. Only in-frame clones appear in the TCRdb table, and some are missing; sequencing was by immunoSEQ multiplex PCR. The sample has about 48,000 clones, around 80% seen once; the top ten hold about 0.8%. Single viable CD3+CD4+CD8-CD45RO+ cells were sorted as the memory CD4+ T cells. Material: memory CD4+ T cells from blood. These receptors originate from an adult in good health and CMV-seronegative.

V gene TRBV7-8 combines with J gene TRBJ2-7, with TRBD2 matching over 13 bases. The V segment lost 0 bases and the J segment 5 bases; nucleotides outside the gene matches: 7. Germline CDR1 reads SGHVS; CDR2 reads FQNEAQ. The CDR3 is 17 amino acids. CDR3 in amino acids: CASSLAGRTSGRNEQYF. The CDR3, as DNA: TGTGCCAGCAGCTTAGCGGGGCGGACTAGCGGGAGAAACGAGCAGTACTTC.

The genes are TRBV30 and TRBJ1-1, with D maybe TRBD1 (5 bases). The V gene's germline CDR1 is GTSNPN and CDR2 SVGIG (reference sequence). The CDR3 runs 13 residues. V was pared by 7 bases and J by 3 bases, with 15 bases between. CDR3 sequence reads: CALGGSGYTEAFF. The CDR3 bases are TGTGCCTTGGGGGGATCGGGCTACACTGAAGCTTTCTTT.

This clone was counted only a few times. V is TRBV6-6 and J is TRBJ2-7; no clear D. Deletions cut 0 bases from V and 3 bases from J, with 9 bases between. Germline V gene lookup returns CDR1 MNHNY and CDR2 SVGAGI (reference sequence). The CDR3 runs to 14 residues. Written as DNA, the CDR3 is TGTGCCAGCAGTTACTCGACTGGCAACTACGAGCAGTACTTC. This codes for CASSYSTGNYEQYF.

The CDR3, as DNA: TGTGCCAGCAGTGAGGACAGGGACCGGTTAGGGGAGACCCAGTACTTC. Translation gives CASSEDRDRLGETQYF. This chain uses TRBV6-1 with TRBJ2-5; 8 bases are shared with TRBD1. V lost 3 bases, J lost 5 bases, and 11 bases stayed unmatched. This CDR3 contains 16 residues. Germline V gene lookup returns CDR1 MNHNS and CDR2 SASEGT.

The chain combines TRBV28 with TRBJ2-5; 12 bases map to TRBD2. V gave up 6 bases and J gave up 2 bases; unmatched junction bases: 7. The germline gives CDR1 MDHEN, CDR2 SYDVKM. This CDR3 spans 16 amino acids. The CDR3 sequence is CASSDPLAGGQETQYF. The CDR3 nucleotides are TGTGCCAGCAGCGATCCACTAGCGGGAGGACAAGAGACCCAGTACTTC.

J is TRBJ2-7 and V is TRBV11-2; a possible D gene is TRBD1 (6 bases). V shed 4 bases and J shed 5 bases, with 15 bases lying between them. This CDR3 has 14 amino acids. The germline gives CDR1 SGHAT, CDR2 FQNNGV. CDR3 nucleotides: TGTGCCAGCAGCTCCCAACAGGGTTGGAACGAGCAGTACTTC. This gives the protein CASSSQQGWNEQYF.

The count of this clone is one. This chain uses TRBV19 with TRBJ1-2, with 7 bases matching TRBD1. The trim removed 6 bases at V and 8 bases at J, leaving 12 bases unmatched. The CDR3 sequence is 14 residues long. Germline V gene lookup returns CDR1 LNHDA and CDR2 SQIVND (reference sequence). The CDR3 DNA reads TGTGCCAGTAGGGACAGGAGTGGGATTACGGGCTACACCTTC. Amino acids: CASRDRSGITGYTF.

The genes are TRBV7-9 and TRBJ2-1, with 10 bases lining up with TRBD2. The V gene's germline CDR1 is SEHNR and CDR2 FQNEAQ (reference sequence). The CDR3 has 15 residues. The V segment lost 5 bases and the J segment 4 bases; nucleotides outside the gene matches: 5. The CDR3 protein is CASSAGLADYNEQFF. The CDR3 bases are TGTGCCAGCAGCGCCGGACTAGCGGATTACAATGAGCAGTTCTTC.

The rearrangement uses TRBV30 and TRBJ2-2; no reliable D call. The CDR3 runs to 12 residues. Per the germline V gene, CDR1 is GTSNPN and CDR2 is SVGIG (reference sequence). Trimming took off 1 base at V and 5 bases at J, with 5 bases between the two ends. The chain's CDR3 is CAWSGGTGELFF. DNA for the CDR3: TGTGCCTGGAGTGGGGGTACCGGGGAGCTGTTTTTT. Looking up the rest from reference TRBV30 and TRBJ2-2 gives the full variable domain: SQTIHQWPATLVQPVGSPLSLECTVEGTSNPNLYWYRQAAGRGLQLLFYSVGIGQISSEVPQNLSASRPQDRQFILSSKKLLLSDSGFYLCAWSGGTGELFFGEGSRLTVL.

The CDR3 protein is CAWSVQVSNTGELFF. As DNA, the CDR3 is TGTGCCTGGAGTGTTCAGGTTTCGAACACCGGGGAGCTGTTTTTT. V and J are TRBV30 and TRBJ2-2; D unclear. The CDR3 is 15 residues long. The V end was cut by 0 bases, the J end by 0 bases, with 8 bases between. Per germline, CDR1 GTSNPN and CDR2 SVGIG (reference sequence). The full variable domain, rest sourced from reference TRBV30 and TRBJ2-2, is SQTIHQWPATLVQPVGSPLSLECTVEGTSNPNLYWYRQAAGRGLQLLFYSVGIGQISSEVPQNLSASRPQDRQFILSSKKLLLSDSGFYLCAWSVQVSNTGELFFGEGSRLTVL.

The chain combines TRBV7-2 with TRBJ1-2; 8 positions agree with TRBD1. The length of the CDR3 is 16 residues. V shed 4 bases and J 4 bases; nucleotides not matched to a gene: 11. Germline CDR1 SGHTA, CDR2 FQGNSA. The CDR3 sequence is CASSSTGTGRLYGYTF. As DNA, the CDR3 is TGTGCCAGCAGCTCCACCGGGACAGGACGGCTCTATGGCTACACCTTC. Filled out from reference TRBV7-2 and TRBJ1-2, the complete variable domain reads GAGVSQSPSNKVTEKGKDVELRCDPISGHTALYWYRQSLGQGLEFLIYFQGNSAPDKSGLPSDRFSAERTGGSVSTLTIQRTQQEDSAVYLCASSSTGTGRLYGYTFGSGTRLTVV.

This clone has just one count. The CDR3, as DNA: TGCGCCAGCAGCTTACAGGCCGGGGAGCTGTTTTTT. This codes for CASSLQAGELFF. The J gene is TRBJ2-2, the V gene TRBV5-1; a weak D match, TRBD1 (5 bases). V lost 2 bases to trimming and J lost 6 bases, with 5 bases between them. Germline V gene lookup returns CDR1 SGHRS and CDR2 YFSETQ. The CDR3 has 12 amino acids.

This clone was seen once. At the DNA level, this CDR3 is encoded by other sequences in the same sample as well. The genes are TRBV5-6 and TRBJ1-1; D remains unclear. Deletions cut 1 base from V and 1 base from J, with 11 bases between. This CDR3 region has 15 residues. The germline gives CDR1 SGHDT, CDR2 YYEEEE. The CDR3 sequence is CASSLTRTGNTEAFF. CDR3 DNA sequence: TGTGCCAGCAGCTTGACCCGGACGGGGAACACTGAAGCTTTCTTT.

The chain links TRBV9 to TRBJ2-1; 15 bases match TRBD2. This CDR3 region has 20 residues. After removal of 4 bases from V and 5 bases from J, the junction contained 16 bases not matched to a gene. The germline V gene encodes CDR1 SGDLS and CDR2 YYNGEE. CDR3 loop: CASSSQGWGTSGRHNNEQFF. The DNA for the CDR3 is TGTGCCAGCAGCTCACAGGGGTGGGGGACTAGCGGGAGGCATAACAATGAGCAGTTCTTC.

This clone was recorded once. The chain carries TRBV2 and TRBJ2-2, with TRBD2 matching 7 bases. CDR1 and CDR2 (germline): SNHLY, FYNNEI. CDR3 size: 15 residues. J gave up 2 bases and V 4 bases, and 4 bases lay outside the gene matches. The CDR3 sequence is CASSGAGRNTGELFF. In DNA form, the CDR3 reads TGTGCCAGCAGTGGAGCGGGAAGAAACACCGGGGAGCTGTTTTTT.

The chain is built from TRBV28 and TRBJ2-2, with D tentatively TRBD1 or TRBD2 (5 bases each). Trimming left V 4 bases short and J 1 base short, with 10 bases between. Germline-derived CDR1 and CDR2 are MDHEN and SYDVKM. There are 15 residues in the CDR3. The CDR3 coding sequence is TGTGCCAGCAGTTCCGGGACGATGAACACCGGGGAGCTGTTTTTT. Residues: CASSSGTMNTGELFF.

Written as DNA, the CDR3 is TGCGCCAGCAGCTTGGAGGTAGGAAGCTATGGCTACACCTTC. It encodes CASSLEVGSYGYTF. V usage is TRBV5-1 and J usage is TRBJ1-2; no firm D call. The CDR3 extends over 14 amino acids. V shed 0 bases and J shed 4 bases, with 10 bases lying between them. CDR1 is SGHRS and CDR2 is YFSETQ in the germline V gene.

V gene TRBV7-2 combines with J gene TRBJ2-7; D not certain. Germline CDR1 reads SGHTA; CDR2 reads FQGNSA. The CDR3 extends over 14 amino acids. V gave up 1 base and J gave up 0 bases, with 7 bases separating them. The CDR3 region has the DNA TGTGCCAGCAGCTTAGGACACAGCTCCTACGAGCAGTACTTC. Translated, it gives CASSLGHSSYEQYF.

The chain links TRBV9 to TRBJ2-1, with 10 nucleotides matching TRBD2. Germline values: CDR1 SGDLS, CDR2 YYNGEE. Germline trimming cut 3 bases from V and 0 bases from J; bases unmatched to any gene: 12. The CDR3 is 19 amino acids. The CDR3 here is CASSAKGPGTSDSYNEQFF. CDR3 DNA: TGTGCCAGCAGCGCCAAGGGCCCCGGGACTAGCGACTCCTACAATGAGCAGTTCTTC.

This clone was observed a single time. CDR3 DNA sequence: TGTGCCTGGGCAGGGGATTCGGATCAGCCCCAGCATTTT. Its protein is CAWAGDSDQPQHF. The genes are TRBV30 and TRBJ1-5; a weak D match, TRBD1 (6 bases). The CDR3 loop spans 13 amino acids. Germline CDR1 is GTSNPN and CDR2 is SVGIG (reference sequence). V was trimmed by 5 bases and J by 5 bases, leaving 13 bases between them.

The chain is built from TRBV2 and TRBJ1-5; D unclear. CDR3 length: 12 amino acids. Germline CDR1 SNHLY, CDR2 FYNNEI. The V gene lost 6 bases and the J gene lost 5 bases, with 8 bases spanning the gap. Here the CDR3 reads CASRSYYQPQHF. CDR3 nucleotide sequence: TGTGCCAGCAGGAGTTATTATCAGCCCCAGCATTTT.

The DNA for the CDR3 is TGTGCCAGCTCTCACGTAGGACAAATCAATCAGCCCCAGCATTTT. Amino acids: CASSHVGQINQPQHF. The chain has TRBV6-1 and TRBJ1-5; TRBD1 might be the D (5 bases). V was pared by 8 bases and J by 3 bases, with 17 bases between. CDR3 size: 15 residues. Per the germline V gene, CDR1 is MNHNS and CDR2 is SASEGT.

V gene TRBV25-1 combines with J gene TRBJ1-3; 10 nucleotides line up with TRBD1. Germline-derived CDR1 and CDR2 are MGHDK and SYGVNS. V lost 4 bases and J lost 4; bases outside the gene matches: 4. The CDR3 consists of 15 residues. Here the CDR3 DNA reads TGTGCCAGCAGTGGACAGGGGGCGTCCGGAAACACCATATATTTT. Its translation: CASSGQGASGNTIYF.

This clone was seen more than once but under ten times. V is TRBV7-9 and J is TRBJ1-1; no definite D call. CDR3 size: 14 residues. Germline V gene lookup returns CDR1 SEHNR and CDR2 FQNEAQ (reference sequence). V lost 2 bases to trimming and J lost 1 base, with 8 bases between them. Written as DNA, the CDR3 is TGTGCCAGCAGCTTAAAAGGGCAGAACACTGAAGCTTTCTTT. Its protein product is CASSLKGQNTEAFF.

The chain joins TRBV9 to TRBJ1-3; D remains unclear. Germline V CDR1 and CDR2: SGDLS, YYNGEE. The length of the CDR3 is 13 residues. V was trimmed by 4 bases and J by 3 bases, leaving 8 bases between them. The CDR3 nucleotides are TGTGCCAGCAGCTCCCAGGTTGGAAACACCATATATTTT. It codes for CASSSQVGNTIYF.

This chain joins TRBV7-2 and TRBJ2-5; D perhaps matches TRBD1 (5 bases). Germline loops: CDR1 SGHTA, CDR2 FQGNSA. The CDR3 extends over 15 amino acids. Trimming cost V 1 base and J 5 bases, with 14 bases left between them. CDR3 DNA: TGTGCCAGCAGCTTAGGTAGGGGTACGCGGGAGACCCAGTACTTC. Protein sequence: CASSLGRGTRETQYF.

This rearrangement joins TRBV27 to TRBJ2-7; D may be TRBD1 (6 bases). V was clipped by 4 bases and J by 6 bases, with 22 bases between them. Germline V gives CDR1 MNHEY, CDR2 SMNVEV (reference sequence). This CDR3 contains 16 residues. CDR3 DNA sequence: TGTGCCAGCAGTTACAACAGGGTAACTCTAGGAGGCGAGCAGTACTTC. It encodes CASSYNRVTLGGEQYF.

This sequence joins TRBV4-1 and TRBJ1-2; the D is unclear. The V gene lost 1 base and the J gene lost 3 bases, with 12 bases spanning the gap. The CDR3 extends over 15 amino acids. Germline values: CDR1 MGHRA, CDR2 YSYEKL. CDR3 protein: CASSQGPSGDYGYTF. DNA of the CDR3: TGCGCCAGCAGCCAAGGTCCGTCAGGCGACTATGGCTACACCTTC.

The chain couples TRBV6-5 to TRBJ2-7; 7 bases fit TRBD2. CDR1 is MNHEY and CDR2 is SVGAGI in the germline V gene. The CDR3 spans 14 residues. Germline trimming cut 2 bases from V and 9 bases from J; bases unmatched to any gene: 10. The CDR3 DNA reads TGTGCCAGCAGTTACCCGGGGGAGGGTGGTGTGCAGTACTTC. As protein: CASSYPGEGGVQYF.

This CDR3 is CATSRSTGAYSNQPQHF. DNA for the CDR3: TGTGCCACCAGCAGATCGACAGGAGCTTATAGCAATCAGCCCCAGCATTTT. The chain uses TRBV15 and TRBJ1-5, with D perhaps matching TRBD1 (6 bases). Germline CDR1 is LNHNV and CDR2 is YYDKDF (reference sequence). The CDR3 runs to 17 residues. Trimming removed 2 bases at V and 0 bases at J, with 14 bases between.